The 27 T cell receptor beta chains presented below share a single source sample, sequenced in a study of esophageal squamous cell carcinoma under preoperative chemotherapy. Sample time point: after preoperative PTX-NDP chemotherapy. From the PCR reads, TCRdb called clonotypes with MiXCR, one entry per CDR3 protein. Of 34,000 or so distinct CDR3 sequences in the sample, 40% to 60% were seen once. This specimen was taken from a patient given preoperative chemotherapy. Receptors were obtained from a human donor with esophageal squamous cell carcinoma. The donor label of this sample is uncertain.

V is TRBV6-5 and J is TRBJ2-3; 8 bases align to TRBD2. V trimming: 0 bases; J trimming: 11 bases; junction bases outside the gene matches: 13. Per the germline V gene, CDR1 is MNHEY and CDR2 is SVGAGI. This CDR3 has 16 residues. This CDR3 is CASSYSTGGKAGEQYF. The DNA of the CDR3 is TGTGCCAGCAGTTACTCAACGGGGGGGAAAGCCGGGGAGCAGTATTTT.

Details on this clonotype: One junction end does not reproduce the germline sequence, and a read error may be involved. The CDR3 nucleotides are TGTGCCAGCAGCCGTGTCCGGGGGCTGGGAGCAGGGAACACTCAGTACTTC. Its translation: CASSRVRGLGAGNTQYF. The rearrangement joins TRBV7-6 to TRBJ2-4, with D perhaps matching TRBD1 or TRBD2 (6 bases each). Germline CDR1 reads SGHVS; CDR2 reads FNYEAQ. The CDR3 runs 17 residues.

CDR3 coding DNA: TGCAGTGCCAACCTTATTTTAGGGACACTAAGCACAGATACGCAGTATTTT. Amino acids: CSANLILGTLSTDTQYF. The rearrangement links TRBV20-1 to TRBJ2-3; possible D gene TRBD1, 6 bases. CDR3 length equals 17 residues. V dropped 6 bases and J dropped 0 bases, with 22 bases sitting between them. The germline gives CDR1 DFQATT, CDR2 SNEGSKA (reference sequence).

This clonotype was detected many times. The V gene is TRBV7-2, the J gene TRBJ2-5, with D possibly called TRBD1 or TRBD2 (5 bases each). In germline, CDR1 is SGHTA, CDR2 FQGNSA. Trimming pared 6 bases from V and 11 bases from J, leaving 19 bases between. This CDR3 spans 13 amino acids. The CDR3 sequence is CASRSGRAGIQYF. CDR3 bases: TGTGCCAGCAGATCGGGACGGGCCGGTATTCAGTACTTC. Complete variable domain (other parts from reference TRBV7-2 and TRBJ2-5): GAGVSQSPSNKVTEKGKDVELRCDPISGHTALYWYRQSLGQGLEFLIYFQGNSAPDKSGLPSDRFSAERTGGSVSTLTIQRTQQEDSAVYLCASRSGRAGIQYFGPGTRLLVL.

The genes are TRBV4-3 and TRBJ1-2; TRBD1 might be the D (5 bases). V was cut by 0 bases and J by 3 bases, with 8 bases left in between. This CDR3 has 14 residues. Germline V gene data show CDR1 as LGHNA and CDR2 as YSLEER. As DNA, the CDR3 is TGCGCCAGCAGCCAAGATGTAGGGGACTATGGCTACACCTTC. Residues: CASSQDVGDYGYTF.

In the case of this clonotype: One end of the junction fails to match germline, which may point to a read error. This chain connects TRBV12-3 or TRBV12-4 to TRBJ2-5, with 9 bases lining up with TRBD2. The J call may be wrong; the DNA end is better matched by TRBJ2-3. This CDR3 spans 14 amino acids. The CDR3 sequence: CAGSGGSGADTQYF. CDR3 nucleotide sequence: TGTGCGGGCAGCGGGGGGAGTGGCGCAGATACCCAGTATTTT.

Of note for this clonotype: Since no conserved phenylalanine or tryptophan closes the CDR3, a read error is the likely cause. It is unclear where the CDR3 begins or ends on the DNA, so no DNA is shown, and the CDR3 is as TCRdb lists it. V and J are TRBV7-9 and TRBJ2-3; whether TRBD2, the table's D call, matches the DNA was not checked. Germline values: CDR1 SEHNR, CDR2 FQNEAQ (reference sequence). The CDR3 sequence runs 16 residues, both termini included. Here the CDR3 reads CASSPAGGGATDTQYS.

At least ten counts were recorded for this clonotype. V is TRBV7-2 and J is TRBJ2-5; D perhaps matches TRBD1 (5 bases). Germline CDR1 SGHTA, CDR2 FQGNSA. Trimming removed 5 bases at V and 8 bases at J, with 15 bases between. The CDR3 sequence is 13 residues long. The CDR3 nucleotides are TGTGCCAGCAGCCTGACAGTCCAAAACACCCAGTACTTC. Translating gives CASSLTVQNTQYF.

CDR3 bases: TGCAGCGGGGCGCAGCGGGGGTACCAAGAGACCCAGTACTTC. Translating it yields CSGAQRGYQETQYF. The chain joins TRBV29-1 to TRBJ2-5; the match to TRBD2 covers 8 bases. The CDR3 extends over 14 amino acids. In germline, CDR1 is SQVTM, CDR2 ANQGSEA. After removal of 7 bases from V and 0 bases from J, the junction contained 7 bases not matched to a gene.

This clonotype occurred many times. This could be a read error, since a much larger clone is one nucleotide away. This chain uses TRBV7-2 with TRBJ2-1, with TRBD1 identical over 10 bases. Germline values: CDR1 SGHTA, CDR2 FQGNSA. V trimming: 3 bases; J trimming: 13 bases; junction bases outside the gene matches: 15. CDR3 length: 16 amino acids. The CDR3: CASSLTGGAGQETQFF. In nucleotides, the CDR3 is TGTGCCAGCAGCTTGACAGGGGGCGCGGGGCAAGAGACCCAGTTCTTC.

A note on this clonotype: Its ends do not fully match the called genes, so a read error is possible. The chain combines TRBV6-1 with TRBJ2-3; D tentatively reads TRBD1 or TRBD2 (5 bases each). This CDR3 has 16 residues. Germline lookup yields CDR1 MNHNS and CDR2 SASEGT. The CDR3 protein is CASSESGLWAKDTQYF. DNA of the CDR3: TGTGCGAGCAGTGAATCGGGGCTGTGGGCGAAAGATACTCAGTATTTC.

A remark on this clonotype: As the CDR3 is not closed by the conserved phenylalanine or tryptophan, this likely results from a read error. The chain recombines TRBV7-3 with TRBJ2-5; perhaps TRBD2 as D (6 bases). The J call may be incorrect, as the DNA end agrees better with TRBJ2-1. The CDR3 is 14 residues long. CDR1 is SGHTA, CDR2 FQGTGA, per germline. The CDR3 nucleotides read TGTGCCAGGAGCTTGGCCCGGGGGTCAGCGACCCAGTTCTTG. Translation gives CARSLARGSATQFL.

Ten or more counts support this clonotype. The CDR3 DNA reads TGTGCCAGCAGTCAGCGGGGGGGTTTCACAGATACGCAGTATTTT. This translates into CASSQRGGFTDTQYF. The genes are TRBV28 and TRBJ2-3; 10 bases line up with TRBD2. This CDR3 region has 15 residues. The germline CDR1 and CDR2 sequences are MDHEN and SYDVKM. After removal of 5 bases from V and 2 bases from J, the junction contained 4 bases not matched to a gene.

This clonotype appeared many times. One junction end does not reproduce the germline sequence, and a read error may be involved. V gene TRBV7-7 combines with J gene TRBJ2-1, with 7 bases that match TRBD2. The CDR3 is 15 residues long. Germline V gene lookup returns CDR1 SSHAT and CDR2 FNYEAQ (reference sequence). CDR3 DNA sequence: TGTGCTAGCAGCTTACTTGCGGGAGCGTCGAATGAGCAGTTCTTC. Translating gives CASSLLAGASNEQFF.

This clonotype was seen once. Since no conserved phenylalanine or tryptophan closes the CDR3, a read error is the likely cause. V is TRBV6-1 and J is TRBJ2-5; D gene uncertain. Trimming removed 7 bases from V and 1 base from J, with 10 bases in between. The CDR3 consists of 13 residues. Germline values: CDR1 MNHNS, CDR2 SASEGT. The CDR3 here is CASTEDGQETQYS. In DNA form, the CDR3 reads TGTGCCAGCACCGAGGACGGCCAAGAGACCCAGTACTCC.

This chain joins TRBV11-3 and TRBJ2-1; TRBD1 is a possible D gene (6 bases). V lost 1 base and J 6 bases, leaving 13 bases between the germline ends. CDR1 and CDR2 from the germline V gene are SGHNT and YENEEA. This CDR3 has 15 amino acids. CDR3 DNA: TGTGCCAGCAGCTTAGTGGCCGGGACATCCAATGAGCAGTTCTTC. Translation gives CASSLVAGTSNEQFF.

This clonotype is classed as medium-sized. The chain links TRBV12-3 or TRBV12-4 to TRBJ2-1, with D possibly being TRBD1 (5 bases). The CDR3 has 16 residues. V shed 2 bases and J shed 1 base, with 12 bases lying between them. The CDR3 sequence is CASSLYRPMSYNEQFF. CDR3 in DNA: TGTGCCAGCAGTTTATACAGGCCCATGTCCTACAATGAGCAGTTCTTC.

The rearrangement uses TRBV4-3 and TRBJ2-5; the match to TRBD1 covers 9 bases. J was trimmed by 8 bases and V by 3 bases; bases with no gene match: 4. Germline CDR1 LGHNA, CDR2 YSLEER. This CDR3 region has 13 residues. The CDR3 bases are TGCGCCAGCAGCCAGAGGACAGGGGTTACCCAGTACTTC. Its protein is CASSQRTGVTQYF.

About this clonotype itself: At one of its ends the junction is not consistent with the germline gene, which may arise from a read error. The rearrangement uses TRBV24-1 and TRBJ2-4; 8 positions agree with TRBD2. The CDR3 runs 15 residues. CDR1 and CDR2 from the germline V gene are KGHDR and SFDVKD. CDR3 region: CAASGIGREQNTQYF. In nucleotides, the CDR3 is TGTGCCGCCAGTGGTATCGGGAGGGAACAAAACACCCAGTACTTC.

The chain has TRBV12-3 or TRBV12-4 and TRBJ2-3; either TRBD1 or TRBD2 may fit D (6 bases each). The J call is uncertain, as TRBJ2-5 better fits the DNA end. The CDR3 has 15 amino acids. The CDR3 bases are TGTGCCGGGGGGCATGCGGGCCGTGGCCCAGATACCCAGTACTTC. Translating gives CAGGHAGRGPDTQYF.

This clonotype turned up a few times. The V call is TRBV7-9, the J call TRBJ2-7; D is perhaps TRBD2 (6 bases). Trimming pared 5 bases from V and 4 bases from J, leaving 12 bases between. The CDR3 consists of 13 residues. Germline-derived CDR1 and CDR2 are SEHNR and FQNEAQ (reference sequence). The CDR3 sequence is CASSARDLYEQYF. The CDR3 DNA sequence: TGTGCCAGCAGCGCCCGGGACTTATACGAGCAGTACTTC.

The V and J genes are TRBV12-5 and TRBJ2-2, with no clear D. Gene TRBJ2-3 matches the end of the DNA better, so the J call may be wrong. CDR1 LGHNT and CDR2 FRNRAP come from the germline V gene. The CDR3 contains 15 residues. CDR3 sequence reads: CASGPKVWSTGAQYF. In nucleotides, the CDR3 is TGTGCTAGTGGTCCTAAGGTCTGGAGCACCGGTGCGCAGTATTTT.

With respect to this clonotype: The junction shows a germline mismatch at one end, possibly a read error. V gene TRBV7-2 combines with J gene TRBJ2-3; weak D call: TRBD2 (7 bases). Per the germline V gene, CDR1 is SGHTA and CDR2 is FQGNSA. The CDR3 has 17 residues. The CDR3 sequence is CASSVGPGGGGQDTQYF. The CDR3 DNA reads TGTGCCAGCAGCGTGGGCCCGGGGGGCGGAGGCCAAGATACGCAGTATTTC.

For this clonotype: The germline gene is not matched at one end of the junction; a read error may be the cause. The V call is TRBV7-2, the J call TRBJ2-5; D perhaps matches TRBD2 (6 bases). The DNA end favors TRBJ2-3, so the J call may be wrong. From germline, CDR1 is SGHTA and CDR2 FQGNSA. CDR3 length: 14 residues. CDR3 residues: CAGSYGGGQETQYF. The CDR3 nucleotides read TGTGCCGGCAGCTACGGGGGTGGCCAAGAGACGCAGTATTTT.

The chain employs TRBV24-1 and TRBJ2-5; 7 bases fit TRBD1. This CDR3 has 18 residues. From germline, CDR1 is KGHDR and CDR2 SFDVKD. The V and J ends lost 4 bases and 1 base, in that order; junction bases with no gene match: 14. DNA of the CDR3: TGTGCCACCAGTGACCCGACGCCTCGACAGGGACCCCAAGAGACCCAGTACTTC. It codes for CATSDPTPRQGPQETQYF.

This clonotype was found a few times. The CDR3 region has the DNA TGTGCCAGCAGTCGGGACAGAAATCAGCCCCAGCATTTT. Translation: CASSRDRNQPQHF. This rearrangement joins TRBV6-1 to TRBJ1-5; 7 bases match TRBD1. J lost 4 bases, V lost 5 bases, and 2 bases had no gene match. Per the germline V gene, CDR1 is MNHNS and CDR2 is SASEGT. The CDR3 totals 13 residues.

Of note for this clonotype: An end of the junction does not agree with germline; a read error may underlie this. The chain joins TRBV6-8 to TRBJ2-6, with D perhaps TRBD1 (6 bases). CDR3 length: 14 amino acids. Germline values: CDR1 MNHGY, CDR2 SAAAGT. This chain's CDR3 is CASTGAAWANDLSF. The CDR3 DNA is TGTGCCAGCACAGGGGCGGCGTGGGCCAACGACCTGTCCTTC.